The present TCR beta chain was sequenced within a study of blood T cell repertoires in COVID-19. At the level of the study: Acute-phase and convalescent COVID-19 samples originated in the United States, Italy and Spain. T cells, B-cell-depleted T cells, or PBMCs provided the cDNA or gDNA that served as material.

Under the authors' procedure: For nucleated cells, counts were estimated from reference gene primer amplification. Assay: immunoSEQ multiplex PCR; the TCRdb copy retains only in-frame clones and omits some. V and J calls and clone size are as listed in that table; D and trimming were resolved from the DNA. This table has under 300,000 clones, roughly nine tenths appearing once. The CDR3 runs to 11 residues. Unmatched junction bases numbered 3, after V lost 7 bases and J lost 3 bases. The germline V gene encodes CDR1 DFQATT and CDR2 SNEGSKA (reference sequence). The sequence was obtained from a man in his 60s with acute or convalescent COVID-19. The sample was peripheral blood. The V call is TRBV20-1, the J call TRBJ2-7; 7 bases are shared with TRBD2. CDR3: CSVWDYYEQYF. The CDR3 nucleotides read TGCAGTGTGTGGGACTACTACGAGCAGTACTTC.